What follows are 27 T cell receptor beta chains derived from one specimen sequenced in a study of blood T cell repertoires in COVID-19 (dated by TCRdb to about 2020). The library was made by the immunoSEQ multiplex PCR assay. The table was pulled from immuneACCESS by TCRdb, which kept in-frame rearrangements only. Such tables lose some clones; where checked, under half of the loss comes from unresolved V genes, and the rest has no known cause. The sample contains under 45,000 clones, 75% to 90% of them found a single time. The ten biggest clones cover roughly 0.4% of the sample. Material for sequencing was peripheral blood. The receptors stem from a human donor in a cohort sampled during active COVID-19.

The gene calls are TRBV27 and TRBJ1-6; weak D call: TRBD1 (5 bases). CDR3 size: 13 residues. Germline CDR1 and CDR2: MNHEY and SMNVEV (reference sequence). The ends were cut back, 5 bases at V and 9 bases at J, with 11 bases in the middle. DNA for the CDR3: TGTGCCAGCAGTGTAGGGCAGGGTTCACCCCTCCACTTT. Its translation: CASSVGQGSPLHF.

This chain links TRBV9 with TRBJ2-5; D may be TRBD2 (6 bases). Germline CDR1 SGDLS, CDR2 YYNGEE. The CDR3 contains 14 residues. V lost 4 bases to trimming and J lost 2 bases, with 12 bases between them. CDR3 nucleotide sequence: TGTGCCAGCAGCCCGGGACTCCTTCAAGAGACCCAGTACTTC. This codes for CASSPGLLQETQYF.

In this sample, this clone turned up once. The rearrangement uses TRBV9 and TRBJ2-7, with TRBD2 matching 13 bases. The V gene's germline CDR1 is SGDLS and CDR2 YYNGEE. The CDR3 is 15 amino acids. V lost 3 bases and J lost 7; bases outside the gene matches: 7. Here the CDR3 reads CASSATSGGTGEQYF. The CDR3 nucleotides are TGTGCCAGCAGCGCGACTAGCGGGGGGACGGGGGAGCAGTACTTC.

CDR3 in amino acids: CASSYRREWGEQYF. CDR3 bases: TGTGCCAGCAGTTACCGGAGGGAATGGGGCGAGCAGTACTTC. The chain combines TRBV6-6 with TRBJ2-7; D is possibly TRBD2 (6 bases). From germline, CDR1 is MNHNY and CDR2 SVGAGI (reference sequence). CDR3 length: 14 amino acids. The ends were cut back, 2 bases at V and 6 bases at J, with 14 bases in the middle.

This clone was recorded a few times. V gene TRBV7-9 combines with J gene TRBJ1-1; D not resolved. The CDR3 totals 12 residues. With 1 base removed from V and 6 bases from J, the gap between germline ends came to 6 bases. Germline V gives CDR1 SEHNR, CDR2 FQNEAQ (reference sequence). CDR3 coding DNA: TGTGCCAGCAGCTTAGACTCGGCTGAAGCTTTCTTT. Translation gives CASSLDSAEAFF.

The rearrangement uses TRBV13 and TRBJ1-3; no definite D call. In germline, CDR1 is PRHDT, CDR2 FYEKMQ (reference sequence). V gave up 6 bases and J gave up 4 bases, with 13 bases separating them. The CDR3 spans 14 residues. The CDR3 region has the DNA TGTGCCAGCAGACGCAGCGCTTACGGAAACACCATATATTTT. It is translated as CASRRSAYGNTIYF.

This chain links TRBV4-3 with TRBJ2-7; D perhaps matches TRBD2 (5 bases). With 0 bases removed from V and 3 bases from J, the gap between germline ends came to 12 bases. Germline values: CDR1 LGHNA, CDR2 YSLEER. The CDR3 is 15 residues long. This CDR3 reads CASSQDPGGNYEQYF. The DNA of the CDR3 is TGCGCCAGCAGCCAAGATCCAGGAGGTAACTACGAGCAGTACTTC.

The chain links TRBV24-1 to TRBJ1-5; D is uncertain. The V and J ends lost 1 base and 2 bases respectively, with 5 bases between them. Per germline, CDR1 KGHDR and CDR2 SFDVKD. The CDR3 runs 14 residues. The CDR3 loop is CATSDFTGNQPQHF. The CDR3 DNA follows: TGTGCCACCAGTGATTTTACAGGCAATCAGCCCCAGCATTTT.

The chain is built from TRBV6-5 and TRBJ1-2, with 8 positions matching TRBD1. The length of the CDR3 is 15 residues. Germline V gene data show CDR1 as MNHEY and CDR2 as SVGAGI. V dropped 0 bases and J dropped 4; count of bases not matched to a gene: 4. The CDR3, as DNA: TGTGCCAGCAGTTACTCCAGGGGGCGCGCCTATGGCTACACCTTC. Translation: CASSYSRGRAYGYTF.

The chain uses TRBV6-6 and TRBJ1-1; TRBD1 matches at 8 bases. CDR1 and CDR2 (germline): MNHNY, SVGAGI (reference sequence). This CDR3 comprises 14 residues. J was trimmed by 5 bases and V by 10 bases; bases with no gene match: 12. The CDR3 protein is CATIDGQGKTEAFF. The CDR3, as DNA: TGTGCCACCATCGACGGACAGGGAAAAACTGAAGCTTTCTTT.

The V gene is TRBV2, the J gene TRBJ1-4; D remains unclear. There are 17 residues in the CDR3. The germline CDR1 and CDR2 sequences are SNHLY and FYNNEI. Trimming pared 2 bases from V and 5 bases from J, leaving 18 bases between. The chain's CDR3 is CASSESYIQSGNEKLFF. The CDR3 DNA follows: TGTGCCAGCAGTGAATCCTATATCCAGTCGGGGAATGAAAAACTGTTTTTT.

There are a few counts of this clone. V and J are TRBV11-2 and TRBJ1-2; D possibly corresponds to TRBD1 (6 bases). Germline CDR1 and CDR2: SGHAT and FQNNGV. This CDR3 contains 15 residues. The germline V and J ends were trimmed by 5 bases and 5 bases, with 18 bases remaining between them. The CDR3 DNA is TGTGCCAGCAGCCGAACGGCAGGGGCGAATTATGGCTACACCTTC. Amino acid sequence: CASSRTAGANYGYTF.

The chain uses TRBV6-5 and TRBJ1-2; 9 bases are shared with TRBD1. The CDR3 extends over 14 amino acids. Germline V lookup: CDR1 MNHEY, CDR2 SVGAGI. Unmatched junction bases numbered 2, after V lost 0 bases and J lost 6 bases. The CDR3 DNA is TGTGCCAGCAGTTACTCCGGGACAGGGCATGGCTACACCTTC. Translated: CASSYSGTGHGYTF.

The chain employs TRBV6-5 and TRBJ2-7, with D possibly TRBD1 on 6 matching bases. CDR1 and CDR2 (germline): MNHEY, SVGAGI. This CDR3 is 12 amino acids long. Trimming cost V 5 bases and J 3 bases, with 8 bases left between them. The CDR3 loop is CASSQQGYEQYF. CDR3 sequence (DNA): TGTGCCAGCAGTCAACAGGGCTACGAGCAGTACTTC.

This chain uses TRBV11-2 with TRBJ1-4, with 10 bases fitting TRBD1. Germline CDR1 reads SGHAT; CDR2 reads FQNNGV. The CDR3 contains 15 residues. The J segment lost 8 bases and the V segment lost 5 bases, leaving 8 bases of the junction unmatched. The CDR3 region has the DNA TGTGCCAGCAGCCGAGACAGGGGGCAGGGGGAAAAACTGTTTTTT. Its translation is CASSRDRGQGEKLFF. The full variable domain, completed using reference TRBV11-2 and TRBJ1-4, is EAGVAQSPRYKIIEKRQSVAFWCNPISGHATLYWYQQILGQGPKLLIQFQNNGVVDDSQLPKDRFSAERLKGVDSTLKIQPAKLEDSAVYLCASSRDRGQGEKLFFGSGTQLSVL.

V usage is TRBV4-3 and J usage is TRBJ1-3; 7 bases fit TRBD1. V lost 2 bases and J lost 1; bases outside the gene matches: 5. Germline V gene data show CDR1 as LGHNA and CDR2 as YSLEER. This CDR3 is 16 amino acids long. The chain's CDR3 is CASSQLAGQSGNTIYF. CDR3 in DNA: TGCGCCAGCAGCCAACTTGCGGGACAGTCTGGAAACACCATATATTTT.

The rearrangement links TRBV5-6 to TRBJ1-5; weak D call: TRBD1 (5 bases). The CDR3 sequence is 14 residues long. V was trimmed by 0 bases and J by 10 bases, leaving 14 bases between them. Germline CDR1 is SGHDT and CDR2 is YYEEEE. CDR3: CASSLGTSFEPQHF. The CDR3 bases are TGTGCCAGCAGCTTGGGGACATCTTTCGAACCCCAGCATTTT. Full variable domain (outside the CDR3, taken from reference TRBV5-6 and TRBJ1-5): DAGVTQSPTHLIKTRGQQVTLRCSPKSGHDTVSWYQQALGQGPQFIFQYYEEEERQRGNFPDRFSGHQFPNYSSELNVNALLLGDSALYLCASSLGTSFEPQHFGDGTRLSIL.

The rearrangement joins TRBV7-6 to TRBJ1-4; 8 positions agree with TRBD1. The CDR3 extends over 13 amino acids. Germline loops: CDR1 SGHVS, CDR2 FNYEAQ. Trimming at V came to 5 bases and at J to 5 bases, leaving 1 base not matched to a gene. This chain's CDR3 is CASSRDRNEKLFF. CDR3 nucleotides: TGTGCCAGCAGCAGGGACAGGAATGAAAAACTGTTTTTT. Complete variable domain (other parts from reference TRBV7-6 and TRBJ1-4): GAGVSQSPRYKVTKRGQDVALRCDPISGHVSLYWYRQALGQGPEFLTYFNYEAQQDKSGLPNDRFSAERPEGSISTLTIQRTEQRDSAMYRCASSRDRNEKLFFGSGTQLSVL.

This chain uses TRBV9 with TRBJ1-1; the D is unclear. The germline V gene encodes CDR1 SGDLS and CDR2 YYNGEE. V gave up 5 bases and J gave up 0 bases, with 17 bases separating them. CDR3 size: 16 residues. The CDR3 loop reads CASSLSYDIMNTEAFF. CDR3 DNA: TGTGCCAGCAGTTTAAGCTACGACATCATGAACACTGAAGCTTTCTTT.

The CDR3 nucleotides read TGTGCCAGCTCACCACCGGGACAGGCGATATCCTACGAGCAGTACTTC. It is translated as CASSPPGQAISYEQYF. The chain uses TRBV18 and TRBJ2-7; 8 bases align to TRBD1. Germline CDR1 KGHSH, CDR2 LQKENI. The V segment lost 0 bases and the J segment 1 base; nucleotides outside the gene matches: 5. The CDR3 runs 16 residues.

The V call is TRBV5-8, the J call TRBJ2-2, with a weak D call TRBD1 (6 bases). The CDR3 sequence is 15 residues long. V was clipped by 0 bases and J by 0 bases, with 6 bases between them. Germline loops: CDR1 SGHTS, CDR2 YDEGEE. DNA of the CDR3: TGTGCCAGCAGCTTGGAGGGGGCGAACACCGGGGAGCTGTTTTTT. This translates into CASSLEGANTGELFF.

The chain links TRBV4-1 to TRBJ2-7; TRBD2 matches 8 bases. CDR1 and CDR2 from the germline V gene are MGHRA and YSYEKL. This CDR3 is 18 amino acids long. V gave up 2 bases and J gave up 0 bases; unmatched junction bases: 12. CDR3 loop: CASSQPLQLAGTSYEQYF. As DNA, the CDR3 is TGCGCCAGCAGCCAACCCCTCCAATTAGCGGGGACCTCCTACGAGCAGTACTTC.

The V and J genes are TRBV13 and TRBJ1-6; 8 bases line up with TRBD1. This CDR3 is 16 amino acids long. Trimming at V came to 3 bases and at J to 4 bases, leaving 5 bases not matched to a gene. Germline CDR1 reads PRHDT; CDR2 reads FYEKMQ (reference sequence). In DNA, the CDR3 is TGTGCCAGCAGCTTTTCCCGGACAGGGTATAATTCACCCCTCCACTTT. Protein: CASSFSRTGYNSPLHF.

This clone was observed a few times. V is TRBV7-9 and J is TRBJ1-5; weak D call: TRBD1 (6 bases). Germline CDR1 is SEHNR and CDR2 is FQNEAQ (reference sequence). This CDR3 is 14 amino acids long. Between the trimmed V and J ends, which lost 3 bases and 6 bases, there was a span of 12 bases. CDR3 loop: CASSFEQGSQPQHF. The CDR3 DNA sequence: TGTGCCAGCAGCTTTGAACAGGGAAGTCAGCCCCAGCATTTT.

This clone was observed a handful of times. The sample has other DNA sequences that encode this CDR3 too. V gene TRBV7-9 combines with J gene TRBJ2-7, with 7 bases lining up with TRBD1. The CDR3 is 14 residues long. The V gene end was trimmed by 1 base and the J gene end by 2 bases; junction bases not matched to a gene: 2. Germline CDR1 is SEHNR and CDR2 is FQNEAQ (reference sequence). CDR3 sequence (DNA): TGTGCCAGCAGCTTAGGGACAGGAACCTACGAGCAGTACTTC. Translation: CASSLGTGTYEQYF.

V is TRBV7-6 and J is TRBJ1-3; 9 positions agree with TRBD1. This CDR3 is built from 16 residues. The V gene end was trimmed by 5 bases and the J gene end by 1 base; junction bases not matched to a gene: 6. Germline V gene lookup returns CDR1 SGHVS and CDR2 FNYEAQ. This chain's CDR3 is CASSPRQGVSGNTIYF. DNA for the CDR3: TGTGCCAGCAGCCCACGACAGGGGGTTTCTGGAAACACCATATATTTT. The full variable domain, its missing parts supplied by reference TRBV7-6 and TRBJ1-3, is GAGVSQSPRYKVTKRGQDVALRCDPISGHVSLYWYRQALGQGPEFLTYFNYEAQQDKSGLPNDRFSAERPEGSISTLTIQRTEQRDSAMYRCASSPRQGVSGNTIYFGEGSWLTVV.

This rearrangement joins TRBV19 to TRBJ1-1; 8 bases agree with TRBD1. Germline-derived CDR1 and CDR2 are LNHDA and SQIVND (reference sequence). V dropped 6 bases and J dropped 2; count of bases not matched to a gene: 8. This CDR3 has 15 amino acids. The CDR3 loop reads CASSNRDRKNTEAFF. In nucleotides, the CDR3 is TGTGCCAGTAGCAATCGGGACAGGAAAAACACTGAAGCTTTCTTT.